These T cell receptor beta chains were read from a single sample in a study of blood T cell repertoires in COVID-19. Sequenced by immunoSEQ multiplex PCR; TCRdb stores in-frame clones only, minus some. The repertoire holds 120,000 to 150,000 clones, 80% seen once, with 10% to 15% in the top ten. Sequences were obtained from peripheral blood. The receptors derive from a man in his sixties with active or convalescent COVID-19. The CDR3 runs from the conserved cysteine through the conserved F or W. The D gene is left open where the match is weak. A clone size is listed for some rows: how often the clone was seen (once, few, many), or a class if it is expanded.

v_gene	abundance	j_gene	d_gene	CDR3aa	CDR3nt
TRBV27	once	TRBJ2-7	TRBD2	CASSSGLAASYEQYF	TGTGCCAGCAGTTCGGGACTAGCGGCCTCCTACGAGCAGTACTTC
TRBV4-2	once	TRBJ2-7	TRBD2	CASSQDSQREISYEQYF	TGTGCCAGCAGCCAAGATAGCCAGCGGGAGATCTCCTACGAGCAGTACTTC
TRBV5-1	few	TRBJ1-5	TRBD1	CASSLTYRGQPQHF	TGCGCCAGCAGCTTAACATACAGGGGTCAGCCCCAGCATTTT
TRBV30	once	TRBJ1-6	TRBD1	CAWSLTGTGGSPLHF	TGTGCCTGGAGTCTAACCGGGACAGGTGGTTCACCCCTCCACTTT
TRBV19	NA	TRBJ2-5	NA	CASSIWPSQETQYF	TGTGCCAGTAGTATCTGGCCATCCCAAGAGACCCAGTACTTC
TRBV2	NA	TRBJ2-1	TRBD2	CASEREGRDEQFF	TGTGCCAGCGAGCGGGAGGGCCGGGATGAGCAGTTCTTC
TRBV5-6	NA	TRBJ1-2	NA	CASSLTGTLNYGYTF	TGTGCCAGCAGCTTGACCGGGACACTAAACTATGGCTACACCTTC
TRBV5-1	NA	TRBJ2-2	NA	CASSFGTGFGELFF	TGCGCCAGCAGCTTTGGAACAGGGTTCGGGGAGCTGTTTTTT
TRBV12-3/TRBV12-4	NA	TRBJ1-1	NA	CASSLSGDTEAFF	TGTGCCAGCAGCCTCTCAGGGGACACTGAAGCTTTCTTT
TRBV21-1	NA	TRBJ2-1	NA	CASSPDSLNNEQFF	TGTGCCAGCAGTCCAGATTCGCTGAACAATGAGCAGTTCTTC
TRBV20-1	NA	TRBJ1-2	NA	CSAYSNYGYTF	TGCAGTGCTTACTCTAACTATGGCTACACCTTC